Listed here are 10 T cell receptor beta chains from one sample, sequenced in a study of Graves' ophthalmopathy and Graves' hyperthyroidism. The study amplified TCR beta CDR3 regions using RNA transcripts. RT-PCR in the first round used HTBI primers; a second-round multiplex PCR followed. MiXCR, applied by TCRdb to the multiplex PCR reads, yields one record per CDR3 protein. Of over a million distinct CDR3 sequences listed, roughly two fifths are singletons. The sequenced sample consisted of peripheral blood or thyroid tissue (not recorded which). These receptors were collected from an adult man with Graves' hyperthyroidism.

The chain joins TRBV15 to TRBJ1-6; a possible D gene is TRBD1 (6 bases). The CDR3 runs 18 residues. The V end lost 0 bases, the J end lost 15 bases, and 27 bases lay between the germline ends. Germline CDR1 LNHNV, CDR2 YYDKDF (reference sequence). DNA of the CDR3: TGTGCCACCAGCAGAGATGCCCACAGGGTCAGGGGACTTCTTAACCTCCACTTT. Translated, it gives CATSRDAHRVRGLLNLHF.

This clonotype was seen many times. The chain recombines TRBV24-1 with TRBJ1-3; D gene uncertain. The CDR3 length is 14 residues. V lost 9 bases, J lost 2 bases, and 13 bases lay in between. CDR1 is KGHDR, CDR2 SFDVKD, per germline. CDR3 coding DNA: TGTGCCACCCATGCTCGGCGTCCTGGAAACACCATATATTTT. Amino acids: CATHARRPGNTIYF.

This clonotype has at least ten counts. The chain links TRBV27 to TRBJ2-5; D gene uncertain. V was trimmed by 3 bases and J by 5 bases, leaving 10 bases between them. The CDR3 totals 13 residues. Germline lookup yields CDR1 MNHEY and CDR2 SMNVEV (reference sequence). In nucleotides, the CDR3 is TGTGCCAGCAGTTTTACTGGGGTCGAGACCCAGTACTTC. Translated: CASSFTGVETQYF.

In regard to this clonotype: It may be a read error: a sequence one base away is much more abundant. The gene calls are TRBV7-2 and TRBJ1-1; possibly TRBD1 for D (5 bases). Germline loops: CDR1 SGHTA, CDR2 FQGNSA. Trimming took off 8 bases at V and 0 bases at J, with 19 bases between the two ends. The CDR3 loop spans 16 amino acids. CDR3 bases: TGTGCCAGCGGCCTACCGAGGACACTTATGAACACTGAAGCTTTCTTT. Its protein is CASGLPRTLMNTEAFF. Full variable domain (missing parts from reference TRBV7-2 and TRBJ1-1): GAGVSQSPSNKVTEKGKDVELRCDPISGHTALYWYRQSLGQGLEFLIYFQGNSAPDKSGLPSDRFSAERTGGSVSTLTIQRTQQEDSAVYLCASGLPRTLMNTEAFFGQGTRLTVV.

J is TRBJ2-5 and V is TRBV10-3, with D perhaps being TRBD1 or TRBD2 (6 bases each). CDR1 is ENHRY and CDR2 is SYGVKD in the germline V gene. The CDR3 has 13 amino acids. The V and J ends lost 10 bases and 7 bases respectively, with 19 bases between them. The CDR3 reads CASRKTGGVTQYF. CDR3 DNA sequence: TGTGCCAGCAGAAAGACAGGAGGGGTGACCCAGTACTTC.

As regards this clonotype: This clone may be a read error of a much larger clone one base away. This chain uses TRBV4-2 with TRBJ2-7; TRBD1 matches at 8 bases. The CDR3 length is 13 residues. Germline V gives CDR1 LGHNA, CDR2 YNFKEQ. Trimming cost V 3 bases and J 9 bases; bases outside gene matches: 7. The CDR3 spells CASSQETGDVQYF. CDR3 DNA sequence: TGTGCCAGCAGCCAGGAGACAGGGGACGTGCAGTACTTC.

The chain uses TRBV28 and TRBJ1-6, with 11 nucleotides matching TRBD1. The germline gives CDR1 MDHEN, CDR2 SYDVKM. Trimming removed 7 bases from V and 5 bases from J; junction bases left unmatched: 4. CDR3 size: 15 residues. The CDR3 here is CASMDRGPDNSPLHF. The CDR3, as DNA: TGTGCCAGCATGGACAGGGGGCCTGATAATTCACCCCTCCACTTT.

This clonotype showed up just a few times. The chain links TRBV19 to TRBJ2-7, with 8 positions matching TRBD1. Germline V gene sequence: CDR1 LNHDA, CDR2 SQIVND (reference sequence). The CDR3 extends over 15 amino acids. J lost 2 bases, V lost 4 bases, and 7 bases had no gene match. Here the CDR3 reads CASSTTGEQPYEQYF. The CDR3, as DNA: TGTGCCAGTAGTACGACAGGGGAACAACCCTACGAGCAGTACTTC.

This clonotype turned up a few times. The chain employs TRBV11-2 and TRBJ2-5; no reliable D call. Looked up from germline, CDR1 is SGHAT and CDR2 is FQNNGV. The CDR3 runs to 16 residues. With 6 bases removed from V and 3 bases from J, the gap between germline ends came to 20 bases. In nucleotides, the CDR3 is TGTGCCAGCAGTCCAACGGCCTCTAACGCGGAAGAGACCCAGTACTTC. Translating gives CASSPTASNAEETQYF.

The table lists this clonotype with a few counts. V usage is TRBV2 and J usage is TRBJ1-2, with 9 bases that match TRBD1. The germline V gene has CDR1 SNHLY and CDR2 FYNNEI. The length of the CDR3 is 17 residues. The J segment lost 4 bases and the V segment lost 3 bases, leaving 12 bases of the junction unmatched. Written as DNA, the CDR3 is TGTGCCAGCAGTGATGGGGCCAGACAGGGGGATCTCTATGGCTACACCTTC. Translating it yields CASSDGARQGDLYGYTF.